This is a list of T cell receptor beta chains from one sample in a study of T cells after yellow fever vaccination. TCRdb processed the 5' RACE reads anew with MiXCR; each CDR3 protein has one entry. The sample shows 250,000 to 400,000 distinct CDR3 sequences, 3.5% to 5% of them seen only once. The sample in question was PBMCs, obtained 15 days after the yellow fever booster vaccination. These receptors were collected from a man aged 18 to 29 who received the YFV17D yellow fever vaccine. Each CDR3 is given with its conserved first and last residue. Each record gives: J gene, V gene, clone size, D gene, CDR3 protein, CDR3 DNA. The D gene is left open where the match is weak. The listing skips clone size in some rows; elsewhere it reads once, few, many or a size class.

j_call: TRBJ1-2; v_call: TRBV7-2; clone_size: many; d_call: -; cdr3_aa: CASSYPLGYTF; cdr3_nt: TGTGCCAGCAGCTACCCCCTAGGCTACACCTTC
j_call: TRBJ2-4; v_call: TRBV19; clone_size: -; d_call: -; cdr3_aa: CASSDSLAKNIQYF; cdr3_nt: TGTGCCAGTAGTGACTCCCTAGCCAAAAACATTCAGTACTTC
j_call: TRBJ1-1; v_call: TRBV12-3/TRBV12-4; clone_size: -; d_call: -; cdr3_aa: CASKKGEYTEAFF; cdr3_nt: TGTGCCAGCAAGAAGGGGGAGTACACTGAAGCTTTCTTT
j_call: TRBJ2-7; v_call: TRBV19; clone_size: many; d_call: -; cdr3_aa: CASSPRTGSEQYF; cdr3_nt: TGTGCCAGTAGTCCCCGAACAGGGTCCGAGCAGTACTTC
j_call: TRBJ1-3; v_call: TRBV5-1; clone_size: many; d_call: -; cdr3_aa: CASSLVSGDSGNTIYF; cdr3_nt: TGCGCCAGCAGCTTGGTCTCGGGTGACTCTGGAAACACCATATATTTT
j_call: TRBJ2-5; v_call: TRBV5-1; clone_size: -; d_call: -; cdr3_aa: CASSPRTNQETQYF; cdr3_nt: TGCGCCAGCAGCCCCAGGACAAACCAAGAGACCCAGTACTTC
j_call: TRBJ1-3; v_call: TRBV7-9; clone_size: -; d_call: -; cdr3_aa: CASTDRWRHTIYF; cdr3_nt: TGTGCCAGTACAGATCGATGGAGGCACACCATATATTTT
j_call: TRBJ2-1; v_call: TRBV7-3; clone_size: many; d_call: TRBD2; cdr3_aa: CASSPGTRSEQFF; cdr3_nt: TGTGCCAGCAGCCCCGGGACTAGGAGTGAGCAGTTCTTC
j_call: TRBJ2-4; v_call: TRBV6-2/TRBV6-3; clone_size: many; d_call: -; cdr3_aa: CASSSPSRVGKNIQYF; cdr3_nt: TGTGCCAGCAGTTCCCCTAGCAGGGTCGGCAAAAACATTCAGTACTTC
j_call: TRBJ1-6; v_call: TRBV7-3; clone_size: -; d_call: TRBD1; cdr3_aa: CASSQTGSSSPLHF; cdr3_nt: TGTGCCAGCAGCCAGACAGGGTCGAGTTCACCCCTCCACTTT
j_call: TRBJ1-5; v_call: TRBV6-6; clone_size: -; d_call: -; cdr3_aa: CASSYSYRASDQPQHF; cdr3_nt: TGTGCCAGCAGTTACTCGTACAGGGCCTCCGATCAGCCCCAGCATTTT
j_call: TRBJ2-5; v_call: TRBV9; clone_size: many; d_call: -; cdr3_aa: CASSAEPETQYF; cdr3_nt: TGTGCCAGCAGCGCAGAACCGGAGACCCAGTACTTC
j_call: TRBJ1-2; v_call: TRBV6-5; clone_size: -; d_call: -; cdr3_aa: CASSSTGLRIYGYTF; cdr3_nt: TGTGCCAGCAGCAGTACAGGGTTAAGGATCTATGGCTACACCTTC
j_call: TRBJ2-3; v_call: TRBV11-2; clone_size: few; d_call: TRBD1; cdr3_aa: CASSLDLGRGLDTQYF; cdr3_nt: TGTGCCAGCAGCTTAGATCTAGGCAGGGGGCTTGATACGCAGTATTTT
j_call: TRBJ1-5; v_call: TRBV12-3/TRBV12-4; clone_size: many; d_call: -; cdr3_aa: CASSFSSDQPQHF; cdr3_nt: TGTGCCAGCAGTTTTTCCTCGGACCAGCCCCAGCATTTT
j_call: TRBJ2-5; v_call: TRBV9; clone_size: few; d_call: -; cdr3_aa: CASSPRTVGGTQYF; cdr3_nt: TGTGCCAGCAGCCCCCGGACAGTTGGGGGGACCCAGTACTTC
j_call: TRBJ2-5; v_call: TRBV3-1; clone_size: few; d_call: -; cdr3_aa: CASSQGDGQETQYF; cdr3_nt: TGTGCCAGCAGCCAAGGGGACGGTCAAGAGACCCAGTACTTC
j_call: TRBJ1-5; v_call: TRBV4-2; clone_size: -; d_call: TRBD1; cdr3_aa: CASSPSGTGHQPQHF; cdr3_nt: TGTGCCAGCAGCCCCTCCGGGACAGGGCATCAGCCCCAGCATTTT
j_call: TRBJ1-5; v_call: TRBV9; clone_size: -; d_call: -; cdr3_aa: CASSVAGTSNQPQHF; cdr3_nt: TGTGCCAGCAGCGTAGCTGGGACTAGCAATCAGCCCCAGCATTTT
j_call: TRBJ1-5; v_call: TRBV9; clone_size: many; d_call: -; cdr3_aa: CASSGDGLSNQPQHF; cdr3_nt: TGTGCCAGCAGTGGGGACGGGCTAAGCAATCAGCCCCAGCATTTT
j_call: TRBJ1-1; v_call: TRBV29-1; clone_size: few; d_call: -; cdr3_aa: CSLDSQNTEAFF; cdr3_nt: TGCAGCCTTGACAGCCAGAACACTGAAGCTTTCTTT
j_call: TRBJ1-5; v_call: TRBV6-1; clone_size: few; d_call: -; cdr3_aa: CASSERGVGNQPQHF; cdr3_nt: TGTGCCAGCAGTGAAAGGGGAGTTGGCAATCAGCCCCAGCATTTT
j_call: TRBJ2-4; v_call: TRBV7-2; clone_size: many; d_call: TRBD2; cdr3_aa: CASSLRIGGAGAKNIQYF; cdr3_nt: TGTGCCAGCAGCTTACGGATCGGGGGGGCCGGGGCCAAAAACATTCAGTACTTC
j_call: TRBJ1-5; v_call: TRBV20-1; clone_size: few; d_call: TRBD1; cdr3_aa: CSAGTGGYNQPQHF; cdr3_nt: TGCAGTGCGGGGACAGGGGGGTATAATCAGCCCCAGCATTTT
j_call: TRBJ1-2; v_call: TRBV7-9; clone_size: many; d_call: -; cdr3_aa: CASSLASAGPYGYTF; cdr3_nt: TGTGCCAGCAGCTTAGCGTCCGCAGGGCCCTATGGCTACACCTTC
j_call: TRBJ1-2; v_call: TRBV13; clone_size: -; d_call: -; cdr3_aa: CASSHRDVISYGYTF; cdr3_nt: TGTGCCAGCAGCCACCGGGACGTAATCTCCTATGGCTACACCTTC
j_call: TRBJ1-1; v_call: TRBV10-3; clone_size: few; d_call: -; cdr3_aa: CAISEGYTEAFF; cdr3_nt: TGTGCCATCAGTGAAGGGTACACTGAAGCTTTCTTT
j_call: TRBJ2-1; v_call: TRBV5-1; clone_size: many; d_call: -; cdr3_aa: CASSLGVGAQGEQFF; cdr3_nt: TGCGCCAGCAGCTTGGGAGTGGGGGCCCAGGGTGAGCAGTTCTTC
j_call: TRBJ2-5; v_call: TRBV7-7; clone_size: many; d_call: TRBD2; cdr3_aa: CASSPGGGAASGETQYF; cdr3_nt: TGTGCTAGCAGCCCGGGAGGAGGGGCCGCCTCTGGGGAGACCCAGTACTTC
j_call: TRBJ2-3; v_call: TRBV21-1; clone_size: few; d_call: -; cdr3_aa: CASSHRRTNTDTQYF; cdr3_nt: TGTGCCAGCAGCCACAGGAGAACAAACACAGATACGCAGTATTTT
j_call: TRBJ2-5; v_call: TRBV6-5; clone_size: many; d_call: -; cdr3_aa: CASSYAWGETQYF; cdr3_nt: TGTGCCAGCAGTTACGCCTGGGGGGAGACCCAGTACTTC
j_call: TRBJ2-1; v_call: TRBV4-1; clone_size: many; d_call: TRBD1; cdr3_aa: CASSQGTGQGERNEQFF; cdr3_nt: TGCGCCAGCAGCCAAGGTACAGGACAGGGAGAGCGAAATGAGCAGTTCTTC
j_call: TRBJ1-3; v_call: TRBV7-2; clone_size: many; d_call: -; cdr3_aa: CASSLVSGGSGNTIYF; cdr3_nt: TGTGCCAGCAGCTTAGTGTCGGGGGGCTCTGGAAACACCATATATTTT
j_call: TRBJ2-3; v_call: TRBV5-1; clone_size: -; d_call: TRBD1; cdr3_aa: CASSLARTGDTQYF; cdr3_nt: TGCGCCAGCAGCTTGGCGCGGACAGGAGATACGCAGTATTTT
j_call: TRBJ1-2; v_call: TRBV5-6; clone_size: -; d_call: TRBD1; cdr3_aa: CASSLVQGYYGYTF; cdr3_nt: TGTGCCAGCAGCTTGGTACAGGGGTACTATGGCTACACCTTC
j_call: TRBJ1-1; v_call: TRBV20-1; clone_size: many; d_call: -; cdr3_aa: CSARQDRGAAFF; cdr3_nt: TGCAGTGCTAGACAGGACAGAGGGGCAGCTTTCTTT
j_call: TRBJ1-4; v_call: TRBV12-3/TRBV12-4; clone_size: -; d_call: -; cdr3_aa: CASSQAGPGEKLFF; cdr3_nt: TGTGCCAGCAGTCAAGCAGGGCCGGGAGAAAAACTGTTTTTT
j_call: TRBJ2-5; v_call: TRBV6-5; clone_size: -; d_call: -; cdr3_aa: CASSYSGGGAAETQYF; cdr3_nt: TGTGCCAGCAGTTACAGTGGAGGGGGGGCCGCGGAGACCCAGTACTTC
j_call: TRBJ2-5; v_call: TRBV9; clone_size: -; d_call: TRBD2; cdr3_aa: CASTRGGGGGTETQYF; cdr3_nt: TGTGCCAGCACCCGTGGGGGGGGCGGGGGGACAGAGACCCAGTACTTC
j_call: TRBJ2-7; v_call: TRBV6-5; clone_size: few; d_call: -; cdr3_aa: CASSYRERYEQYF; cdr3_nt: TGTGCCAGCAGTTACAGGGAACGCTACGAGCAGTACTTC
j_call: TRBJ1-1; v_call: TRBV5-5; clone_size: many; d_call: -; cdr3_aa: CASSSGPTEAFF; cdr3_nt: TGTGCCAGCAGCTCGGGGCCCACTGAAGCTTTCTTT
j_call: TRBJ1-2; v_call: TRBV6-5; clone_size: many; d_call: TRBD1; cdr3_aa: CASIGTGDYGYTF; cdr3_nt: TGTGCCAGCATCGGGACAGGGGACTATGGCTACACCTTC
j_call: TRBJ2-7; v_call: TRBV7-2; clone_size: few; d_call: TRBD2; cdr3_aa: CASSPLAGGEQYF; cdr3_nt: TGTGCCAGCAGTCCACTAGCGGGGGGAGAGCAGTACTTC
j_call: TRBJ2-7; v_call: TRBV12-3/TRBV12-4; clone_size: few; d_call: -; cdr3_aa: CASSLMVEQYF; cdr3_nt: TGTGCCAGCAGTTTGATGGTCGAGCAGTACTTC
j_call: TRBJ1-2; v_call: TRBV3-1; clone_size: few; d_call: -; cdr3_aa: CASSQDLAFASYGYTF; cdr3_nt: TGTGCCAGCAGCCAAGACCTAGCTTTCGCCTCATATGGCTACACCTTC
j_call: TRBJ1-2; v_call: TRBV5-5; clone_size: few; d_call: TRBD1; cdr3_aa: CASSLIGGAGQGSYGYTF; cdr3_nt: TGTGCCAGCAGCTTGATTGGCGGAGCGGGACAGGGGTCCTATGGCTACACCTTC
j_call: TRBJ2-1; v_call: TRBV12-3/TRBV12-4; clone_size: many; d_call: TRBD1; cdr3_aa: CASTLLPGTGVF; cdr3_nt: TGTGCCAGCACCCTCCTTCCGGGGACAGGGGTTTTC